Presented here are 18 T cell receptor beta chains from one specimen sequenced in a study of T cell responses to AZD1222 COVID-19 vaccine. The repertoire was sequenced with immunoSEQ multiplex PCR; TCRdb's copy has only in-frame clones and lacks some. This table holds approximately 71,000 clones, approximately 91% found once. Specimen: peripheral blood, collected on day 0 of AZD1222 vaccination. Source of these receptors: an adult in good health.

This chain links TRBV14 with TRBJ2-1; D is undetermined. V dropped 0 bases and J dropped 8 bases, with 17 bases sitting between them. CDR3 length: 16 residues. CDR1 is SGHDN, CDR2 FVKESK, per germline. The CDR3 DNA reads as TGTGCCAGCAGCCAAGAAGGAGCGACTCACCCTCATGAGCAGTTCTTC. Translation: CASSQEGATHPHEQFF. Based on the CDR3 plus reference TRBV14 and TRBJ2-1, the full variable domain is EAGVTQFPSHSVIEKGQTVTLRCDPISGHDNLYWYRRVMGKEIKFLLHFVKESKQDESGMPNNRFLAERTGGTYSTLKVQPAELEDSGVYFCASSQEGATHPHEQFFGPGTRLTVL.

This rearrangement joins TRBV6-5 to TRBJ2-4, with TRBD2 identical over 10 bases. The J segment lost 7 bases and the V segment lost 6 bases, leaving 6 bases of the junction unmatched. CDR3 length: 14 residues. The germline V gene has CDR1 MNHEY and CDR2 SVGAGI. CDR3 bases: TGTGCCAGCAGCGCTAGCGGGAGACTTAACATTCAGTACTTC. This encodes CASSASGRLNIQYF.

The CDR3 nucleotides are TGTGCCAGCAACCTCTCCGGGGGTAATGAGCAGTACTTC. Translation gives CASNLSGGNEQYF. This chain connects TRBV12-3 or TRBV12-4 to TRBJ2-7, with D perhaps matching TRBD2 (6 bases). The CDR3 runs 13 residues. V lost 7 bases to trimming and J lost 7 bases, with 17 bases between them.

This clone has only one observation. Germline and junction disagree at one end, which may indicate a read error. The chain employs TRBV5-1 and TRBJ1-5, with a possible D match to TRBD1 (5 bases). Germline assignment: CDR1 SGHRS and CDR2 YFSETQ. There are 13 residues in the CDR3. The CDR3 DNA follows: TGCGCCCGCAGCCTCGGGGGGGGTCAGCCCCAGCATTTT. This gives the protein CARSLGGGQPQHF. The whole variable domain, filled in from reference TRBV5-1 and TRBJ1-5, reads KAGVTQTPRYLIKTRGQQVTLSCSPISGHRSVSWYQQTPGQGLQFLFEYFSETQRNKGNFPGRFSGRQFSNSRSEMNVSTLELGDSALYLCARSLGGGQPQHFGDGTRLSIL.

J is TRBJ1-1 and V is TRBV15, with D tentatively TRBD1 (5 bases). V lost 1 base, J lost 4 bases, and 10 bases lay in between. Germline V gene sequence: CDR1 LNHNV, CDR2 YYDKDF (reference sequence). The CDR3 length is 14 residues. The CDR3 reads CATSRGGVSTEAFF. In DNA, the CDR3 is TGTGCCACCAGCAGAGGGGGGGTAAGCACTGAAGCTTTCTTT.

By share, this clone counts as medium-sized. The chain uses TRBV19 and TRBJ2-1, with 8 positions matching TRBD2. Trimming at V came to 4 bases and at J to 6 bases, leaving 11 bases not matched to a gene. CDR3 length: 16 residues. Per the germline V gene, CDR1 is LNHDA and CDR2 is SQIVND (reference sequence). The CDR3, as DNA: TGTGCCAGTAGTACACAGGGACTAGGGGTGGGCAATGAGCAGTTCTTC. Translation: CASSTQGLGVGNEQFF. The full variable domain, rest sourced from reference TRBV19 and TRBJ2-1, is DGGITQSPKYLFRKEGQNVTLSCEQNLNHDAMYWYRQDPGQGLRLIYYSQIVNDFQKGDIAEGYSVSREKKESFPLTVTSAQKNPTAFYLCASSTQGLGVGNEQFFGPGTRLTVL.

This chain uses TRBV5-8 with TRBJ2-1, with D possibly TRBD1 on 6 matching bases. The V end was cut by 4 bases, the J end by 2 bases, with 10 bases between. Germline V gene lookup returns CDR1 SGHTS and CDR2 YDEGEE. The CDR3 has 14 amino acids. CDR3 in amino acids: CASSLGTTYNEQFF. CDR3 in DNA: TGTGCCAGCAGCCTCGGGACAACCTACAATGAGCAGTTCTTC.

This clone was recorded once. The CDR3 DNA follows: TGTGCCAGCAGCCAAGTAGGCAGAAAGTACAATGAGCAGTTCTTC. This codes for CASSQVGRKYNEQFF. The V and J genes are TRBV3-1 (or the pseudogene TRBV3-2) and TRBJ2-1, with D hard to call. The CDR3 is 15 residues long. V gave up 1 base and J gave up 4 bases, with 11 bases separating them. From germline, CDR1 is LGHDT and CDR2 YNNKEL (reference sequence).

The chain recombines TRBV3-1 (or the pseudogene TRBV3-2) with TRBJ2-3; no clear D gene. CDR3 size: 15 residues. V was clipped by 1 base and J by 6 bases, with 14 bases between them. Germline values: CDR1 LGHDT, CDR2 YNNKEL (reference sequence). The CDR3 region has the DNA TGTGCCAGCAGCCAAGGACTTGGCGAGTTGGATACGCAGTATTTT. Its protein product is CASSQGLGELDTQYF.

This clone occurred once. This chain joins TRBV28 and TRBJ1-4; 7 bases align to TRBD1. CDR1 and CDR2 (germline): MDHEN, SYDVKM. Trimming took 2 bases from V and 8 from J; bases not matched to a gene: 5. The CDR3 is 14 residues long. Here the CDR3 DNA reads TGTGCCAGCAGTTTACCTCCGGGACAGGAAAAACTGTTTTTT. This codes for CASSLPPGQEKLFF.

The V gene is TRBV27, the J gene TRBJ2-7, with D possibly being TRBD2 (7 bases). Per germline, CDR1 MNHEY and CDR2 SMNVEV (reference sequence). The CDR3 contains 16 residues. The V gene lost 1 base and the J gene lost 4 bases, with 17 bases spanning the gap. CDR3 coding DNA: TGTGCCAGCAGTTTATGGGGGGGGCGTTCGGCGTACGAGCAGTACTTC. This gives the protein CASSLWGGRSAYEQYF.

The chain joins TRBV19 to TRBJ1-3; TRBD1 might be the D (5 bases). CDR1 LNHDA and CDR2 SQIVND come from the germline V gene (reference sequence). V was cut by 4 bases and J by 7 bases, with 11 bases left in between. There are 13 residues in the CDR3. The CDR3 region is CASSTQGGNTIYF. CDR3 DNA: TGTGCCAGTAGTACCCAGGGTGGCAACACCATATATTTT.

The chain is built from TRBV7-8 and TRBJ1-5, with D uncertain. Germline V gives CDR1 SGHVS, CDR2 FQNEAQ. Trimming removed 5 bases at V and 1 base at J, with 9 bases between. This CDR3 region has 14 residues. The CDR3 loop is CASSRAGSNQPQHF. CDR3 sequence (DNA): TGTGCCAGCAGCCGAGCCGGGAGCAATCAGCCCCAGCATTTT. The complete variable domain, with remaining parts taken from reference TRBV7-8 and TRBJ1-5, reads GAGVSQSPRYKVAKRGQDVALRCDPISGHVSLFWYQQALGQGPEFLTYFQNEAQLDKSGLPSDRFFAERPEGSVSTLKIQRTQQEDSAVYLCASSRAGSNQPQHFGDGTRLSIL.

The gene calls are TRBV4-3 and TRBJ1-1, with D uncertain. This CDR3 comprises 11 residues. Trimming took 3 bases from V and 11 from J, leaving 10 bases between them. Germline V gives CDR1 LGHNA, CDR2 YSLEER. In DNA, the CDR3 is TGCGCCAGCAGCCAGGGTCGTAGGGCTTTCTTT. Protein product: CASSQGRRAFF.

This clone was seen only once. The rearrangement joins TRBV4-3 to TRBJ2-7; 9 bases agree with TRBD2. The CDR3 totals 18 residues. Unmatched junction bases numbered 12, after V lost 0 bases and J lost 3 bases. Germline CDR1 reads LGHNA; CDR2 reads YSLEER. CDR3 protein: CASSQDQNLAGASYEQYF. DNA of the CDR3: TGCGCCAGCAGCCAAGATCAGAATTTAGCGGGAGCTAGCTACGAGCAGTACTTC.

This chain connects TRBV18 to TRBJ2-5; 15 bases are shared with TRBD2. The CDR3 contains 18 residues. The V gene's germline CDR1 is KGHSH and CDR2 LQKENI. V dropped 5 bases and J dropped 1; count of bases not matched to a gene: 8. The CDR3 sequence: CASSTRTSGRGLQETQYF. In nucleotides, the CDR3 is TGTGCCAGCTCAACCAGGACTAGCGGGAGGGGACTCCAAGAGACCCAGTACTTC.

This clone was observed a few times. In DNA form, the CDR3 reads TGTGCCAGCAGCTTCCGGGAGCTACAAGAGACCCAGTACTTC. This codes for CASSFRELQETQYF. This chain connects TRBV7-2 to TRBJ2-5; D might be TRBD2 (6 bases). V was shortened by 3 bases and J by 2 bases, with 10 bases between the two germline ends. The CDR3 is 14 residues long. Germline CDR1 SGHTA, CDR2 FQGNSA.

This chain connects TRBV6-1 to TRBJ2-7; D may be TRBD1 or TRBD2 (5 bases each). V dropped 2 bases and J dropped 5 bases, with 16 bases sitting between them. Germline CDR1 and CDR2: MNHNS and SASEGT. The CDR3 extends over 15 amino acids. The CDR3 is CASSESGAGIDEQYF. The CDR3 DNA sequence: TGTGCCAGCAGTGAATCCGGGGCAGGGATCGACGAGCAGTACTTC.